The present T cell receptor beta chain was sequenced within a study of tumor and adjacent non-tumor tissue in lung cancer. About the research overall: Patients were aged roughly 30 to 76, 9 to 10 men and 5 women, stage I to III.

The template was RNA from unsorted bulk tissue. Concerning this clonotype: What it binds is not known. The junction shows a germline mismatch at one end, possibly a read error.

Study outcomes and limitations: TCR diversity was significantly greater in tumor than normal lung tissue. Normal lung showed higher cumulative top 100 clone frequency than tumor.

A modified ARM-PCR protocol with three rounds of nested PCR amplified TCRbeta. TCRdb re-called the multiplex PCR reads through MiXCR, storing one row per CDR3 protein. The table has about 79,000 distinct CDR3 sequences, just under 75% seen once. The sequenced sample was lung tumor tissue. This TCR came from a middle-aged woman with non-small cell lung cancer.

Here the CDR3 DNA reads TGTGTCAGCAGCTCGCGACATTATGAAGCGTTCTTT. Its translation: CVSSSRHYEAFF. The V and J genes are TRBV11-2 and TRBJ1-1; no reliable D call. From germline, CDR1 is SGHAT and CDR2 FQNNGV. The CDR3 spans 12 residues.